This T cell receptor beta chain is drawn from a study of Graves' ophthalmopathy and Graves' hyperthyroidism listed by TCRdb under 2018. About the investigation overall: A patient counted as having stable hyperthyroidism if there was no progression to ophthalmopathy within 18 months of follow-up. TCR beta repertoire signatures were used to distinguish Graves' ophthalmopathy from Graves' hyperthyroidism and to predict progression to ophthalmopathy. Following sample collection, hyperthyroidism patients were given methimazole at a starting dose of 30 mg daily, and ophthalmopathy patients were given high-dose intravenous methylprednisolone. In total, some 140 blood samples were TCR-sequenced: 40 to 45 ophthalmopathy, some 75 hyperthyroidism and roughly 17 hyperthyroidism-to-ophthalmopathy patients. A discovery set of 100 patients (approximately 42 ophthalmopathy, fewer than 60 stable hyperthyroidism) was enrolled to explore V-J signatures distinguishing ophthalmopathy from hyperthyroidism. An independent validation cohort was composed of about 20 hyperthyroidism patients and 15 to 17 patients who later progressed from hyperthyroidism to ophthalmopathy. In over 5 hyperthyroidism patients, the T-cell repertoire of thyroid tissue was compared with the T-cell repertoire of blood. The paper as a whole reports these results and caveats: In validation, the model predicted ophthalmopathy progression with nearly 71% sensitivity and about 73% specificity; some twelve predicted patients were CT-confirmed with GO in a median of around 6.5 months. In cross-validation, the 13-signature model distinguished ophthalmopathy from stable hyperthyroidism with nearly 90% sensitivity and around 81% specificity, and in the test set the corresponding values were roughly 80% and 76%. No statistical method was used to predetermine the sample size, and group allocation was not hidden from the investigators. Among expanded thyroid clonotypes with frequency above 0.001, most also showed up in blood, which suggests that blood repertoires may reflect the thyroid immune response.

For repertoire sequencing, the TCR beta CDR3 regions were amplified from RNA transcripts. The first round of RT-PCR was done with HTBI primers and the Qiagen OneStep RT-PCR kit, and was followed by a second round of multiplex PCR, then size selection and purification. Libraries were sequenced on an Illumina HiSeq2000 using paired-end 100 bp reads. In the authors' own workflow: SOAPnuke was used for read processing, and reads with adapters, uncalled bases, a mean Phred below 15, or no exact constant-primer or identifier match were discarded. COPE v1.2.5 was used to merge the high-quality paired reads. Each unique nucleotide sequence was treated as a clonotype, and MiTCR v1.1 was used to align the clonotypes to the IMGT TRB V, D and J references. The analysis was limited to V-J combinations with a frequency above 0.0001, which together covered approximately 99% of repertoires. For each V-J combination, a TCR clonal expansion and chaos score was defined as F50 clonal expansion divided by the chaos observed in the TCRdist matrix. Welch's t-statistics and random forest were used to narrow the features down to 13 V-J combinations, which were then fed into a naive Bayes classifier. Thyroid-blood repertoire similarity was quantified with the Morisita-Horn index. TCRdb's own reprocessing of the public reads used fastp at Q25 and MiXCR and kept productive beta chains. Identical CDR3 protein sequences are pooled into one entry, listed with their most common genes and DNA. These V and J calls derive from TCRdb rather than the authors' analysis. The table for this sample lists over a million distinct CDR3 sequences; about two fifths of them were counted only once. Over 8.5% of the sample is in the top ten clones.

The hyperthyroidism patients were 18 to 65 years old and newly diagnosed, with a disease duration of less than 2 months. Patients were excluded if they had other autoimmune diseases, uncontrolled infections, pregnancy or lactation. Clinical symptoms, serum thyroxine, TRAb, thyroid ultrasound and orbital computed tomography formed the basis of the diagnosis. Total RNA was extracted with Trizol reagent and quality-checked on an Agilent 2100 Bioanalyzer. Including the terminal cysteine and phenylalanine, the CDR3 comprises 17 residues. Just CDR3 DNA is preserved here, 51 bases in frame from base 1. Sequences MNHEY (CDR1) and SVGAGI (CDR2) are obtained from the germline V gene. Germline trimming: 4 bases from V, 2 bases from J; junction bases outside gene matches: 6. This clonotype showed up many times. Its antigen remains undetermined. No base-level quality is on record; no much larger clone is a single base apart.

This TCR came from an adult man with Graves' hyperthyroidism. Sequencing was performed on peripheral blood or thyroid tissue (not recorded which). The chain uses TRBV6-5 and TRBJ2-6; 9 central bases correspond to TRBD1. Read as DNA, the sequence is TGTGCCAGCAGTTCGAGGACAGGGGTGGCTGGGGCCAACGTCCTGACTTTC. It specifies CASSSRTGVAGANVLTF.